This note documents a single T cell receptor beta chain sequence. The antigen is unknown. The data were produced by immunoSEQ multiplex PCR, yet TCRdb's version contains in-frame clones alone and is incomplete. Found here are some 82,000 clones, approximately 95% of them singletons; the top ten hold 8% to 13%. The sample originates from a study of OX40 agonist ivuxolimab in advanced cancers. Study-level information: Cancers in dose escalation were hepatocellular, melanoma, renal cell and head and neck. Findings of the study overall: Researchers did not determine the expanded peripheral T cells' antigen specificity.

The cohort excluded patients with autoimmune disease history or systemic immunosuppression. The length of the CDR3 is 15 residues. Unmatched junction bases numbered 6, after V lost 3 bases and J lost 7 bases. CDR1 and CDR2 from the germline V gene are MGHDK and SYGVNS. This chain joins TRBV25-1 and TRBJ2-1, with 10 bases that match TRBD1. The receptor comes from an adult with an advanced solid tumor such as melanoma, head and neck, liver or kidney cancer. The source material was CD4+ or CD8+ T cells sorted from blood, sampled in a trial of the OX40 agonist ivuxolimab. The CDR3 DNA reads TGTGCCAGCAGTGACCCCGGGACAGGGGTTAATGAGCAGTTCTTC. Amino acids: CASSDPGTGVNEQFF.